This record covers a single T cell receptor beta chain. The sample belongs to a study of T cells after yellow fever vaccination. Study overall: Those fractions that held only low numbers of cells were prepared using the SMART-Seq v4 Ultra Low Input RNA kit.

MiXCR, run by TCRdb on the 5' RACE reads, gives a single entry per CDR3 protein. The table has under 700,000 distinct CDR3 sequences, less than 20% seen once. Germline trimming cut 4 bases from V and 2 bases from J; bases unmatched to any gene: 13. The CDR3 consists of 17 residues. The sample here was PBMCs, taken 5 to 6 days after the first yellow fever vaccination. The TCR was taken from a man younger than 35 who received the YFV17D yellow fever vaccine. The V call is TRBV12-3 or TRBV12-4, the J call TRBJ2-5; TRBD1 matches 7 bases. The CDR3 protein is CASSSVPGQLDQETQYF. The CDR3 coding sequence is TGTGCCAGCAGTTCCGTCCCGGGACAGTTAGATCAAGAGACCCAGTACTTC.